The following is a TCR beta chain sequence with its context. This sample also contains other DNA sequences that code for the same CDR3. Germline CDR1 is SGHRS and CDR2 is YFSETQ. CDR3 length: 14 amino acids. With V trimmed by 4 bases and J by 4 bases, 2 bases remained unmatched. Treatment described: around 19 received Ad26.COV2.S at low or high dose, single or two shots; a few received placebo; per-sample allocation not given. Sampling occurred on day 63 after the first vaccine or placebo injection. These data come from a study of Ad26.COV2.S vaccination and SARS-CoV-2 variants. Whole-study context: Ad26.COV2.S given intramuscularly, once or twice 56 days apart.

The protocol was immunoSEQ multiplex PCR, while the TCRdb copy is restricted to in-frame clones and leaves out a portion. Of hundreds of thousands of clones in the sample, 80% to 90% were seen once. This chain links TRBV5-1 with TRBJ1-6; 7 bases map to TRBD1. The material sequenced was peripheral blood, taken in a trial of Ad26.COV2.S vaccine versus placebo. The receptor was derived from a person aged 18-65 years who received the Ad26.COV2.S COVID-19 vaccine or a placebo. CDR3 DNA: TGCGCCAGCAGCCCGGGACAGTATAATTCACCCCTCCACTTT. This sequence encodes CASSPGQYNSPLHF.